This T cell receptor beta chain was profiled in a study of blood T cell repertoires in COVID-19. Sequencing used immunoSEQ multiplex PCR; TCRdb keeps in-frame clones, though not all of them. The data hold roughly 150,000 clones, with almost 85% observed a single time. The specimen was peripheral blood. The TCR sequence derives from a man over 45 with acute or convalescent COVID-19.

The CDR3 region is CASSPPAFSTSGGTSYNEQFF. The CDR3 DNA sequence: TGTGCCAGCAGCCCCCCCGCCTTCTCGACTAGCGGGGGTACCTCCTACAATGAGCAGTTCTTC. V usage is TRBV9 and J usage is TRBJ2-1, with 12 nucleotides matching TRBD2. V was clipped by 4 bases and J by 0 bases; unmatched bases: 17. The CDR3 covers 21 residues. Germline V gives CDR1 SGDLS, CDR2 YYNGEE.